This T cell receptor (beta chain) was found in a study of shared clonotypes between healthy human individuals. The germline V gene encodes CDR1 SEHNR and CDR2 FQNEAQ (reference sequence). This CDR3 has 14 residues. Overall study findings and caveats: Only a few donors were included, so the genetic and exposure-history diversity represented was limited.

Healthy and HIV-negative, the adult donors had no recent acute infections or vaccinations. Details on this clone: What it recognizes is unknown. One end of the junction does not line up with germline, which may come from a read error.

Every unsorted PBMC PCR replicate was loaded with 250 to 300 ng DNA, about 30,000 T cell genomes. Clones were read by immunoSEQ multiplex PCR, and TCRdb kept only the in-frame ones, dropping some. The sample includes about 500,000 clones, around 77% of them seen just once. Sequenced: PBMCs. The chain combines TRBV7-9 with TRBJ2-5; 11 bases are a match to TRBD2. The TCR originated in a woman aged 35 to 49 in good health. Some clones in this sample may be carry-over from other donors' samples. CDR3 sequence: CASSLAGGEETQYF. CDR3 in DNA: TGTGCCAGCAGCCTAGCGGGAGGTGAAGAGACCCAGTACTTC.